The source of this T cell receptor (beta chain) is a study of T cells in localized non-small cell lung cancer. Remarks on this clone: The antigen is unknown.

Per the germline V gene, CDR1 is MNHEY and CDR2 is SMNVEV (reference sequence). V gave up 9 bases and J gave up 8 bases, with 20 bases separating them. This CDR3 contains 15 residues. Libraries were prepared by immunoSEQ multiplex PCR; TCRdb keeps only in-frame clonotypes and omits some of them. The data contain about 37,000 clones, approximately 90% of them singletons. Regarding the study as a whole: Longer survival (overall) was linked to higher T cell density in blood. A median of roughly 57 clones ranked among the top 100 in tumor appeared in adjacent lung.

The TCR was taken from an older female donor with stage II lung adenocarcinoma. The chain links TRBV27 to TRBJ1-6; weak D call: TRBD1 (5 bases). Sequences were derived from peripheral blood mononuclear cells, sampled before any cancer treatment. In DNA, the CDR3 is TGTGCCAGTAAGACGGGACTACGGTTATATTCACCCCTCCACTTT. Translated: CASKTGLRLYSPLHF.